A selection of T cell receptor beta chains follows, all from one sample in a study of blood T cells in healthy people across ages. TCRdb processed the 5' RACE reads anew with MiXCR; each CDR3 protein has one entry. The sample has about 650,000 distinct CDR3 sequences, roughly 32% seen once. Material: blood. The receptors shown here come from a woman at least 80 years old in good health. CDR3s include the opening cysteine and the closing phenylalanine or tryptophan. Each record gives: CDR3 length, clone size, J gene, V gene, D gene, CDR3 protein, CDR3 DNA. The D gene is left open where the match is weak. Size values are once, few and many counts, or a class for expanded clones, and some rows have none.

>15|NA|TRBJ1-6|TRBV21-1|NA
CASSSRGQGRSPLHF
TGTGCCAGCAGCTCACGCGGACAGGGCCGGTCACCCCTCCACTTT
>16|NA|TRBJ2-1|TRBV20-1|TRBD2
CSARLAGGQSYNEQFF
TGCAGTGCTAGACTAGCGGGGGGCCAAAGCTACAATGAGCAGTTCTTC
>15|many|TRBJ1-2|TRBV6-5|NA
CASSSGPRGPGGYTF
TGTGCCAGCAGTTCCGGGCCCCGCGGTCCGGGTGGCTACACCTTC
>19|few|TRBJ1-5|TRBV5-5|NA
CASSARLTDSWIGVQPQHF
TGTGCCAGCAGCGCAAGATTAACGGACAGTTGGATCGGTGTTCAGCCCCAGCATTTT
>15|many|TRBJ2-5|TRBV28|TRBD1
CASSFSSGGRETQYF
TGTGCCAGCAGTTTCTCCTCAGGGGGTAGAGAGACCCAGTACTTC
>13|many|TRBJ2-7|TRBV30|NA
CAWSVDSTYEQYF
TGTGCCTGGAGTGTGGACAGTACCTACGAGCAGTACTTC
>14|NA|TRBJ1-6|TRBV6-5|TRBD1
CASFEGARNSPLHF
TGTGCCAGTTTCGAGGGGGCGCGAAATTCACCCCTCCACTTT
>16|NA|TRBJ1-2|TRBV7-2|NA
CASSLPAQARRSGYTF
TGTGCCAGCAGCTTACCCGCCCAGGCACGGAGAAGTGGCTACACCTTC
>14|few|TRBJ1-1|TRBV4-3|NA
CASSQDQGSAEAFF
TGCGCCAGCAGCCAAGATCAGGGAAGCGCTGAAGCTTTCTTT
>15|NA|TRBJ2-3|TRBV2|TRBD2
CASSEVAGLPDTQYF
TGTGCCAGCAGTGAGGTAGCGGGATTACCAGATACGCAGTATTTT
>15|many|TRBJ2-7|TRBV5-1|NA
CASRPLAEFSYEQYF
TGCGCCAGCAGACCCCTGGCGGAATTCTCCTACGAGCAGTACTTC
>15|many|TRBJ2-1|TRBV6-2/TRBV6-3|NA
CASSSATLPYNEQFF
TGTGCCAGCAGCTCAGCCACCTTACCCTACAATGAGCAGTTCTTC
>14|NA|TRBJ1-2|TRBV30|NA
CAWSGGIVSSGYTF
TGTGCCTGGAGCGGGGGTATCGTTTCTAGTGGCTACACCTTC
>14|many|TRBJ2-5|TRBV27|NA
CASSLSGRGETQYF
TGTGCCAGCAGTTTATCCGGGCGGGGCGAGACCCAGTACTTC
>20|once|TRBJ2-1|TRBV7-2|NA
CASSWTGAIARHRSYNEQFF
TGTGCCAGCAGCTGGACCGGAGCGATAGCTCGGCACAGGTCCTACAATGAGCAGTTCTTC
>15|few|TRBJ1-1|TRBV27|NA
CASSARQRANTEAFF
TGTGCCAGCAGTGCCCGACAGAGAGCGAACACTGAAGCTTTCTTT
>12|many|TRBJ2-1|TRBV3-1|NA
CASSLPGTGQFF
TGTGCCAGCAGTCTACCCGGGACTGGGCAGTTCTTC
>13|many|TRBJ2-1|TRBV2|TRBD1
CASGQGTTYEQFF
TGTGCCAGCGGACAGGGCACAACCTATGAGCAGTTCTTC
>12|many|TRBJ2-1|TRBV28|NA
CASLGTGNEQFF
TGTGCCAGCTTAGGGACCGGGAATGAGCAGTTCTTC
>16|few|TRBJ1-4|TRBV7-9|NA
CASSSWEVKANEKLFF
TGTGCCAGCAGCTCCTGGGAAGTCAAAGCGAATGAAAAACTGTTTTTT
>16|NA|TRBJ2-2|TRBV18|NA
CASSPSGRKNTGELFF
TGTGCCAGCTCACCGTCGGGACGGAAGAACACCGGGGAGCTGTTTTTT
>15|NA|TRBJ2-3|TRBV24-1|TRBD2
CATSDTSGVTDTQYF
TGTGCCACCAGTGATACTAGCGGGGTCACAGATACGCAGTATTTT
>15|NA|TRBJ1-6|TRBV4-3|NA
CASSQSRRGDSPLHF
TGCGCCAGCAGCCAATCGCGCAGGGGCGATTCACCCCTCCACTTT
>16|few|TRBJ1-1|TRBV10-3|NA
CAISESDWRLNTEAFF
TGTGCCATCAGTGAGTCGGATTGGCGATTGAACACTGAAGCTTTCTTT
>15|few|TRBJ1-4|TRBV10-2|NA
CASMTEGGREEKLFF
TGCGCCAGCATGACAGAGGGGGGGCGCGAGGAAAAACTGTTTTTT
>17|few|TRBJ1-1|TRBV5-1|NA
CASSKVPVQGLNTEAFF
TGCGCCAGCAGCAAGGTCCCGGTACAGGGATTGAACACTGAAGCTTTCTTT
>17|few|TRBJ2-5|TRBV5-1|TRBD2
CASSLAITSGVQETQYF
TGCGCCAGCAGCCTGGCCATAACTAGCGGGGTCCAAGAGACCCAGTACTTC
>13|NA|TRBJ1-2|TRBV7-2|NA
CASSQAGAQGYTF
TGTGCCAGCAGCCAAGCAGGGGCTCAAGGCTACACCTTC
>14|few|TRBJ2-2|TRBV12-3/TRBV12-4|NA
CASSSDSNTGELFF
TGTGCCAGCAGTTCCGACAGTAACACCGGGGAGCTGTTTTTT
>15|NA|TRBJ2-3|TRBV6-2/TRBV6-3|TRBD1
CASRPTGSYTDTQYF
TGTGCCAGCAGACCGACAGGGAGTTACACAGATACGCAGTATTTT
>12|many|TRBJ1-2|TRBV27|NA
CASRTGLDGYTF
TGTGCCAGCAGAACAGGGTTAGATGGCTACACCTTC
>13|many|TRBJ1-5|TRBV7-2|TRBD1
CASSRTGPQPQHF
TGTGCCAGCAGCCGGACAGGGCCTCAGCCCCAGCATTTT
>17|NA|TRBJ2-5|TRBV12-3/TRBV12-4|NA
CASSFSHGQIHQETQYF
TGTGCCAGCAGTTTTTCCCATGGGCAGATCCATCAAGAGACCCAGTACTTC
>13|NA|TRBJ2-6|TRBV7-9|NA
CASSAPGADVLTF
TGTGCCAGCAGCGCCCCTGGGGCCGACGTCCTGACTTTC
>15|many|TRBJ2-7|TRBV5-1|TRBD1
CASSLVGDSSYEQYF
TGCGCCAGCAGCTTGGTGGGGGACAGCTCCTACGAGCAGTACTTC
>14|NA|TRBJ2-3|TRBV20-1|NA
CSAKWGGEADTQYF
TGCAGTGCTAAGTGGGGCGGGGAGGCAGATACGCAGTATTTT
>14|few|TRBJ1-1|TRBV6-2/TRBV6-3|NA
CASRPFGTPTEAFF
TGTGCCAGCAGACCATTCGGGACCCCCACTGAAGCTTTCTTT
>18|few|TRBJ2-3|TRBV5-1|TRBD2
CASSPDSGLAGAGDTQYF
TGCGCCAGCAGCCCGGACTCGGGACTAGCGGGGGCGGGAGATACGCAGTATTTT
>13|NA|TRBJ1-1|TRBV20-1|NA
CSAGGLMNTEAFF
TGCAGTGCGGGCGGGCTTATGAACACTGAAGCTTTCTTT
>12|many|TRBJ1-1|TRBV5-1|NA
CASSHGTTEAFF
TGCGCCAGCAGCCACGGGACAACTGAAGCTTTCTTT
>17|NA|TRBJ2-5|TRBV7-9|NA
CASSSAYSPSPRETQYF
TGTGCCAGCAGCTCAGCTTACAGTCCTAGCCCGAGAGAGACCCAGTACTTC
>13|few|TRBJ1-2|TRBV20-1|NA
CSALRQDTYGYTF
TGCAGTGCTTTAAGACAGGATACCTATGGCTACACCTTC
>15|NA|TRBJ2-5|TRBV24-1|NA
CATSDPGDFQETQYF
TGTGCCACCAGTGACCCCGGGGACTTCCAAGAGACCCAGTACTTC
>14|many|TRBJ2-7|TRBV2|TRBD1
CASRDRTGLGEQYF
TGTGCCAGCAGAGACAGGACAGGATTGGGGGAGCAGTACTTC
>15|few|TRBJ1-1|TRBV11-2|NA
CASSRSRGLNTEAFF
TGTGCCAGCAGCCGATCCCGGGGGCTGAACACTGAAGCTTTCTTT
>16|NA|TRBJ1-5|TRBV7-6|NA
CASSLAGGGPEGPQHF
TGTGCCAGCAGCCTCGCTGGTGGGGGCCCTGAGGGGCCCCAGCATTTT
>13|NA|TRBJ2-5|TRBV11-3|NA
CASSLVRGNEQYF
TGTGCCAGCAGCTTAGTGAGGGGTAATGAGCAGTACTTC
>15|many|TRBJ2-1|TRBV28|TRBD2
CASIYSSGGPVEQFF
TGTGCCAGCATATACTCCAGCGGGGGGCCGGTTGAGCAGTTCTTC
>15|NA|TRBJ1-4|TRBV2|NA
CASSEESGAYEKLFF
TGTGCCAGCAGTGAGGAGTCGGGGGCCTATGAAAAACTGTTTTTT
>13|NA|TRBJ1-1|TRBV30|NA
CAWSVAGGTEAFF
TGTGCCTGGAGTGTAGCGGGAGGCACTGAAGCTTTCTTT
>13|many|TRBJ2-5|TRBV6-1|TRBD2
CASSEAPWTSAYF
TGTGCCAGCAGTGAAGCGCCTTGGACTAGCGCGTACTTC
>17|many|TRBJ2-6|TRBV6-1|TRBD1
CASRTRGIRSGANVLTF
TGTGCCAGCAGGACCAGGGGGATCCGCTCTGGGGCCAACGTCCTGACTTTC
>13|few|TRBJ1-1|TRBV11-1|NA
CATNRVRDTEAFF
TGTGCCACCAACAGGGTCAGGGACACTGAAGCTTTCTTT